Included here is one T cell receptor (beta chain) sequence, with context. Its antigen is still unknown. The record originates from a study of shared clonotypes between healthy human individuals. Germline loops: CDR1 SGHAT, CDR2 FQNNGV. J gave up 6 bases and V 3 bases, and 7 bases lay outside the gene matches. CDR3 length: 15 residues. At the deep level, the assay was run. DNA at approximately 200 ng, roughly 27,000 T cell genomes, went into sorted-subset replicate PCRs. Data came from immunoSEQ multiplex PCR; TCRdb stores just in-frame clones and leaves some out. The sample carries 550,000 to 600,000 clones, roughly 98% recorded once. The naive CD8 subset, CD45RO-negative cells positively selected for CCR7, excluded terminally differentiated effector memory CD45RA+ cells. Findings of the study overall: Rarefaction showed sorted-subset sequencing was incomplete despite large depth.

This clonotype originated in a man between 25 and 39 years old in good health. Source material: naive CD8+ T cells sorted from blood. The chain uses TRBV11-2 and TRBJ2-1; 8 bases are shared with TRBD2. This chain's CDR3 is CASSFSGSRVNEQFF. CDR3 coding DNA: TGTGCCAGCAGCTTCAGCGGGAGTCGCGTCAATGAGCAGTTCTTC.